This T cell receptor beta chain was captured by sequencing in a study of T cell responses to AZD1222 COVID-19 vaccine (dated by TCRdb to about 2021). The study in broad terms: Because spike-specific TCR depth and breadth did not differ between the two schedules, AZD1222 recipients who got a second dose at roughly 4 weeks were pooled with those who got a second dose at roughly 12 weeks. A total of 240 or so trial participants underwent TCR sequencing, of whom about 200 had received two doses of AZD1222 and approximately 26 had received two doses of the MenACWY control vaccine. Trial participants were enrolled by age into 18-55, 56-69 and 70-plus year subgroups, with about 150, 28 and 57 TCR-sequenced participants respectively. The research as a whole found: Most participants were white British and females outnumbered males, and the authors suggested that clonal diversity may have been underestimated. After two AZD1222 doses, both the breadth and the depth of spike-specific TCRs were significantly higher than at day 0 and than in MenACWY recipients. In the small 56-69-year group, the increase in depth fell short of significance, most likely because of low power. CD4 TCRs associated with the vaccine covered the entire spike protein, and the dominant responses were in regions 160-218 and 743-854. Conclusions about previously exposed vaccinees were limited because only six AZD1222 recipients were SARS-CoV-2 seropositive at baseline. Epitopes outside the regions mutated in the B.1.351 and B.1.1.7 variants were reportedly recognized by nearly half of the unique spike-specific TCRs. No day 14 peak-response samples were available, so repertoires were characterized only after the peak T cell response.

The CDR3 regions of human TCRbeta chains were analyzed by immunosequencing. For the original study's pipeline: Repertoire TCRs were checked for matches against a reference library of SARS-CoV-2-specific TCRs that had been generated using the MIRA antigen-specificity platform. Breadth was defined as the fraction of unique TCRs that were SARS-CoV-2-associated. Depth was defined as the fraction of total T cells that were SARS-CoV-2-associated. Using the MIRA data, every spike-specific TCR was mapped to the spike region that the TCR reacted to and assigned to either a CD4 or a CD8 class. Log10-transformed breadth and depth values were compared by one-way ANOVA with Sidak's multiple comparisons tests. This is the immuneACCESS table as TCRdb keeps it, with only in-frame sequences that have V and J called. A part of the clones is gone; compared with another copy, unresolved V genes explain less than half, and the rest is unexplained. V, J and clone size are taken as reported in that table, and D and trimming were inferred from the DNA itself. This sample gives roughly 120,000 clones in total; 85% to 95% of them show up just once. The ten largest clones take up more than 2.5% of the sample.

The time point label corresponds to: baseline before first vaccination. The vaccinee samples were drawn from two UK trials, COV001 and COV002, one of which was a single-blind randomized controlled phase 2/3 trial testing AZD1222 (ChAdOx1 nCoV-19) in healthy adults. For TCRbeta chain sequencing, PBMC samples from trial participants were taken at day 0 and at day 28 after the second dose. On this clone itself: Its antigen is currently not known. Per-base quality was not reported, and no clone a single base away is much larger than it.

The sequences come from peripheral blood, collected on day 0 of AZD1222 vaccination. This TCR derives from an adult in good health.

The DNA sequence is given as TGTGCCAGCAGTGCGCACTACGAGCAGTACTTC. Its translation reads: CASSAHYEQYF. This receptor chain uses TRBV25-1 and TRBJ2-7; confidence is insufficient to name the D gene. The junction shows trimming of 4 bases on V and 3 bases on J, plus 4 bases between the germline ends. The CDR3 contains 11 residues, cysteine and phenylalanine counted. The kept DNA is CDR3 alone, 33 bases in frame from the first base. Taken from the germline V gene, the CDR1 and CDR2 loops are MGHDK and SYGVNS.